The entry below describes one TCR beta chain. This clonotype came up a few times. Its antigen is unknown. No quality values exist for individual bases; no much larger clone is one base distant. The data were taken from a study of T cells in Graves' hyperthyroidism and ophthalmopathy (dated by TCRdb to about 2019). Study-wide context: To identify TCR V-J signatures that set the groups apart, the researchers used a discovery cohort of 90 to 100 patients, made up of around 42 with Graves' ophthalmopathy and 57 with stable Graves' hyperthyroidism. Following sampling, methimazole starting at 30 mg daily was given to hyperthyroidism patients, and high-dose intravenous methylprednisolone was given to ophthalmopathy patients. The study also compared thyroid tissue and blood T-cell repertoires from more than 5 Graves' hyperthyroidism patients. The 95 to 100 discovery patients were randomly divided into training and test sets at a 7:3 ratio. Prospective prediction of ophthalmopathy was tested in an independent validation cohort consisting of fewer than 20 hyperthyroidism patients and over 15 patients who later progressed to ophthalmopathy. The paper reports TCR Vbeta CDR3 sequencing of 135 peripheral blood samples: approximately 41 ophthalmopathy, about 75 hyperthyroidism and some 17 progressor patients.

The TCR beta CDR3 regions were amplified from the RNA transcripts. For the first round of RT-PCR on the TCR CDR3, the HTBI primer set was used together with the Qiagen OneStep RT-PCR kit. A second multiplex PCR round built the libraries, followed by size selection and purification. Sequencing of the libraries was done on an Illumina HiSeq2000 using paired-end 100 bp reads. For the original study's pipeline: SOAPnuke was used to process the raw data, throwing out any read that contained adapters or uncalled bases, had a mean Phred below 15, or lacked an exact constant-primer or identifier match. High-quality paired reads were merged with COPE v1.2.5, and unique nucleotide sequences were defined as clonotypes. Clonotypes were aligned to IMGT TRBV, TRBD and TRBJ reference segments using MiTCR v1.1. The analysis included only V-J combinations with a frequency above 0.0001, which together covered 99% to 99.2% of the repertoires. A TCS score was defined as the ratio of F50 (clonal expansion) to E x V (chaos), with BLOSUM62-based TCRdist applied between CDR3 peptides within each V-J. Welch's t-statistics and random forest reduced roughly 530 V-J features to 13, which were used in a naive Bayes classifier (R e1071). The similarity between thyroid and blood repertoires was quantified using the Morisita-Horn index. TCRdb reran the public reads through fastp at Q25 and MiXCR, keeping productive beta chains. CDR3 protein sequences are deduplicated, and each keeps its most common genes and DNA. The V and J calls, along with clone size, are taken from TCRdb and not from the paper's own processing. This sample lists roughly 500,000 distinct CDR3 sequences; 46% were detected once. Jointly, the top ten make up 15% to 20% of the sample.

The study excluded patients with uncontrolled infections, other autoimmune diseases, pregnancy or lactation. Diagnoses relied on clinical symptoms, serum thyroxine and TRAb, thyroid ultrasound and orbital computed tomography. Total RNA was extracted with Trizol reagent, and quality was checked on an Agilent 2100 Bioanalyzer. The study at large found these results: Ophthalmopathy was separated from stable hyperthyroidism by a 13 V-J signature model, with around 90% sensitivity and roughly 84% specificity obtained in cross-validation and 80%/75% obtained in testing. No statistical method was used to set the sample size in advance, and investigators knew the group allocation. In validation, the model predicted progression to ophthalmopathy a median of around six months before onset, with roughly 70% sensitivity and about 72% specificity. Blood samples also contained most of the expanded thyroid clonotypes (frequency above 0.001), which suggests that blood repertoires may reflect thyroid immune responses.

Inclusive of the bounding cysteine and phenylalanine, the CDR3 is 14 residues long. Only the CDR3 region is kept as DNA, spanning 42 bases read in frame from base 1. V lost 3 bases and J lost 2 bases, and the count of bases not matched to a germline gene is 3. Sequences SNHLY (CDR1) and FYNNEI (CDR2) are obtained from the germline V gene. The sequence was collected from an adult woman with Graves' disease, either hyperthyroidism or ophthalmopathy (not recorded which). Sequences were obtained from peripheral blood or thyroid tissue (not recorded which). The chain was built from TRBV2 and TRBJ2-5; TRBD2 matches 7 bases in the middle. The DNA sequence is TGTGCCAGCAGTGAGGGGGGAGGGCAAGAGACCCAGTACTTC. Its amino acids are CASSEGGGQETQYF.